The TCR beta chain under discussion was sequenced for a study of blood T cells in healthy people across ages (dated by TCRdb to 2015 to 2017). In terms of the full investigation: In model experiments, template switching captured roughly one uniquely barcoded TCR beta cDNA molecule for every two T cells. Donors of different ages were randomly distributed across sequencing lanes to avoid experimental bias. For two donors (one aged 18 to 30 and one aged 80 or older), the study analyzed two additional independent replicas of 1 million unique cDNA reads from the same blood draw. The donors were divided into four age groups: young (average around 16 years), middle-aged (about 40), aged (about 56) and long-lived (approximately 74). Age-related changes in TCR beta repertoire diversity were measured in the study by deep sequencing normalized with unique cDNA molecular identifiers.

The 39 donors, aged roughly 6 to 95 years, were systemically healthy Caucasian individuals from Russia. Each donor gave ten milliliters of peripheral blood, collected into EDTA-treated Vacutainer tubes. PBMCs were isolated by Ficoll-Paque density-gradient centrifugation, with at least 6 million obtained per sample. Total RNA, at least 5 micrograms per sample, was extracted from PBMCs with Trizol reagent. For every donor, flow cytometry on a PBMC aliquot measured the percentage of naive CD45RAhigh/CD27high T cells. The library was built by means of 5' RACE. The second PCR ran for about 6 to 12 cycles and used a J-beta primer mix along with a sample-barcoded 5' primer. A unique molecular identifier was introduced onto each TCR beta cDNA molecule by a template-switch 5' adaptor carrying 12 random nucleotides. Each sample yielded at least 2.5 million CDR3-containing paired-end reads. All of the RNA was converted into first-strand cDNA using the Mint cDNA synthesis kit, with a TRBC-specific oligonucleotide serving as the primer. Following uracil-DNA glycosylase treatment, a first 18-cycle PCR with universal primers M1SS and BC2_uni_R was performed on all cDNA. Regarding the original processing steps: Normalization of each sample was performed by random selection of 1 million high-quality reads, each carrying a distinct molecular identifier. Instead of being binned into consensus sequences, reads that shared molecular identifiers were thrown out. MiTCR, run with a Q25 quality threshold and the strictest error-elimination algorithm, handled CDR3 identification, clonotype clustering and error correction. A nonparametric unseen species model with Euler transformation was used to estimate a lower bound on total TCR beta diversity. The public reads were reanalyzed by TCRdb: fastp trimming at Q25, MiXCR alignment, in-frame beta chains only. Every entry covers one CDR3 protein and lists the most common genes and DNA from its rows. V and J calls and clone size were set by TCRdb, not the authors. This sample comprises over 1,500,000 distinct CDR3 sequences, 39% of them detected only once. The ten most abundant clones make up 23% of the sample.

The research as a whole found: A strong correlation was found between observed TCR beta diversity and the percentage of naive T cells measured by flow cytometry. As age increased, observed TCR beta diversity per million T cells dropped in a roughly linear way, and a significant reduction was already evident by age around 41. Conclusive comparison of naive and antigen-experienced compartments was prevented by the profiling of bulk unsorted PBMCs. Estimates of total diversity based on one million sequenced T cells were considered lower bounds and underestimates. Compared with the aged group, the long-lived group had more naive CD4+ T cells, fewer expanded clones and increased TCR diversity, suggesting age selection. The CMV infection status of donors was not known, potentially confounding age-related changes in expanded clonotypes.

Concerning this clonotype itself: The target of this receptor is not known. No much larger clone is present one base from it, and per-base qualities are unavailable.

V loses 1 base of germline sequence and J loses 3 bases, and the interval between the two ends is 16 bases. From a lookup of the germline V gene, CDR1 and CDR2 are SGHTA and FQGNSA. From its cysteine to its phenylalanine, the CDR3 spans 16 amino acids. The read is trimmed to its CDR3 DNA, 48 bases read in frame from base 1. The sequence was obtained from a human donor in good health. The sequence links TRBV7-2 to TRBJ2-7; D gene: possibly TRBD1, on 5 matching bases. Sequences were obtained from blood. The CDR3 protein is CASSLEVWGSYYEQYF. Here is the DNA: TGTGCCAGCAGCTTAGAGGTTTGGGGCAGTTACTACGAGCAGTACTTC.